Sequencing of this TCR beta chain was carried out in a study of CD8+CD57+ T cells in acquired aplastic anemia. The germline V gene encodes CDR1 SNHLY and CDR2 FYNNEI. V was pared by 7 bases and J by 8 bases, with 23 bases between. The CDR3 consists of 15 residues. The TCR beta profiling, which covered VDJ combination and CDR3 sequence, was carried out using genomic DNA as the template. One entry per CDR3 protein results from TCRdb running MiXCR on the reads. The repertoire holds hundreds of thousands of distinct CDR3 sequences, with roughly half as singletons. This chain links TRBV2 with TRBJ1-2, with D tentatively TRBD1 (5 bases). The source of this sequence is a human donor with severe aplastic anemia or a healthy control (not recorded which). Specimen: sorted CD4+, CD8+, or CD8+CD57+ T cells (not recorded which) from PBMCs. The CDR3 DNA reads TGTGCCAGCACCGCTTACTTGGGGGACGTGGGCGGCTACACCTTC. Amino acids: CASTAYLGDVGGYTF.